The rows below give T cell receptor beta chains drawn from one sample of a study of blood T cell repertoires in COVID-19. Clones were sequenced by immunoSEQ multiplex PCR, and TCRdb holds only the in-frame ones, with some missing. The sample lists 50,000 to 55,000 clones, around nine tenths seen once, with 3% to 4.5% in the top ten. The source material was peripheral blood. Receptor source: a man aged 45 to 65 with acute or convalescent COVID-19. Both conserved end residues are part of each CDR3. A D gene is named only where the DNA matches it firmly. Part of the rows lack a size; the others show once, few, many or a class for expanded clones.

d_call j_call v_call clone_size cdr3_nt cdr3_aa
. TRBJ1-5 TRBV6-5 . TGTGCCAGCAGTAATAGTCTTCAGGACAATCAGCCCCAGCATTTT CASSNSLQDNQPQHF
. TRBJ1-1 TRBV2 few TGTGCCAGCAGGGAGTCGGGCTTCGGGGTTCGTACTGAAGCTTTCTTT CASRESGFGVRTEAFF
TRBD1 TRBJ1-5 TRBV4-1 . TGCGCCAGCAGCCAAATGCAGACAGGGGAAGGCAATCAGCCCCAGCATTTT CASSQMQTGEGNQPQHF
. TRBJ1-1 TRBV14 . TGTGCCAGCAGCACAGTGAACACTGAAGCTTTCTTT CASSTVNTEAFF
. TRBJ1-3 TRBV11-2 . TGTGCCAGCAGTCGAGGCTCTGGAAACACCATATATTTT CASSRGSGNTIYF
TRBD1 TRBJ1-5 TRBV30 . TGTGCCTGGAGGGACCCCACAGGGGGCAATCAGCCCCAGCATTTT CAWRDPTGGNQPQHF
. TRBJ2-1 TRBV7-2 . TGTGCCAGCACCGGCCGTTGGGCCACGGGGGAGCAGTTCTTC CASTGRWATGEQFF
TRBD2 TRBJ2-5 TRBV10-3 . TGTGCCATCAGTGAGTCACGGACTAGCGGGAGATCAGAGACCCAGTACTTC CAISESRTSGRSETQYF
. TRBJ2-2 TRBV7-2 . TGTGCCAGCAGCTTAAGGAGACAGGGTAGCGCGGGAGGTACCGGGGAGCTGTTTTTT CASSLRRQGSAGGTGELFF
. TRBJ1-3 TRBV7-8 . TGTGCCAGCAGCCAGACACAGGTTCATGGAAACACCATATATTTT CASSQTQVHGNTIYF
TRBD1 TRBJ2-2 TRBV7-3 . TGTGCCAGCAGCTTAAGGACTCCGGGACAGGGGAACACCGGGGAGCTGTTTTTT CASSLRTPGQGNTGELFF
. TRBJ2-7 TRBV21-1 . TGTGCCAGCAGCAAAGTCGTCCCCCGGGACATCGCCTACGAGCAGTACTTC CASSKVVPRDIAYEQYF
. TRBJ2-1 TRBV11-3 . TGTGCCAGCAGCTTAGATTATGCAGTCTCCTACAATGAGCAGTTCTTC CASSLDYAVSYNEQFF
TRBD1 TRBJ1-5 TRBV27 . TGTGCCAGCAGCCGGGACAGGTTCAATCAGCCCCAGCATTTT CASSRDRFNQPQHF
. TRBJ1-6 TRBV9 . TGTGCCAGCAGCGTAGGAGAGGAATATAATTCACCCCTCCACTTT CASSVGEEYNSPLHF
. TRBJ1-1 TRBV10-3 . TGTGCCATCAGTGCTCGGGAGACTGAAGCTTTCTTT CAISARETEAFF
. TRBJ2-1 TRBV4-1 . TGCGCCAGCAGCCAAGATCGCCAGGACACGCAGTTCTTC CASSQDRQDTQFF
. TRBJ2-7 TRBV24-1 . TGTGCCACCAGTGAGACAGGTACCTACGAGCAGTACTTC CATSETGTYEQYF
TRBD1 TRBJ1-2 TRBV5-1 . TGCGCCAGCAGCTTGGTACCGGGACAGAACTATGGCTACACCTTC CASSLVPGQNYGYTF
. TRBJ1-5 TRBV28 once TGTGCCAGCAGTTGGGGACACCTCAATCAGCCCCAGCATTTT CASSWGHLNQPQHF
. TRBJ1-6 TRBV21-1 . TGTGCCAGCGCCAAAACAGGGAAGAAAGGGGAATCACCCCTCCACTTT CASAKTGKKGESPLHF
. TRBJ2-7 TRBV30 . TGTGCCTGGAGTGGCCAGGGCTACGAGCAGTACTTC CAWSGQGYEQYF
. TRBJ1-5 TRBV28 . TGTGCCAGCAGTCTCACAGGGCCCGGGATAGGGGTGCCCCAGCATTTT CASSLTGPGIGVPQHF
TRBD2 TRBJ2-2 TRBV6-2/TRBV6-3 . TGTGCCAGCAGTTACGGGCTAGCGGGACGGACCGGGGAGCTGTTTTTT CASSYGLAGRTGELFF
. TRBJ2-7 TRBV4-1 . TGCGCCAGCAGCCCGGACAGAAACAGCTACGAGCAGTACTTC CASSPDRNSYEQYF
. TRBJ1-1 TRBV7-8 few TGTGCCAGCAGCTTAGTGGCGGGAAACACTGAAGCTTTCTTT CASSLVAGNTEAFF